Following are 21 T cell receptor beta chains from one sample sequenced in a study of T cell responses to AZD1222 COVID-19 vaccine. Using immunoSEQ multiplex PCR, the repertoire was profiled, and TCRdb retains in-frame clones only, with some absent. This table holds 130,000 or so clones, about 91% found once. Material: peripheral blood, obtained 28 days after the second AZD1222 dose. These receptor sequences come from an adult who received the AZD1222 COVID-19 vaccine.

The gene calls are TRBV28 and TRBJ2-2; 8 positions match TRBD2. The trim removed 6 bases at V and 2 bases at J, leaving 8 bases unmatched. Looked up from germline, CDR1 is MDHEN and CDR2 is SYDVKM. The CDR3 sequence is 16 residues long. The chain's CDR3 is CASSQWAGGNTGELFF. The CDR3 DNA reads TGTGCCAGCAGCCAATGGGCGGGGGGTAACACCGGGGAGCTGTTTTTT.

This CDR3 reads CASSVSDESSGNTIYF. The CDR3 bases are TGTGCCAGCAGCGTTTCAGACGAAAGCTCTGGAAACACCATATATTTT. J is TRBJ1-3 and V is TRBV9; D is unclear. Germline assignment: CDR1 SGDLS and CDR2 YYNGEE. V was shortened by 2 bases and J by 0 bases, with 12 bases between the two germline ends. The length of the CDR3 is 16 residues.

The CDR3 protein is CASSVEDSRTYGYTF. In DNA form, the CDR3 reads TGTGCCAGCAGCGTAGAGGACAGCAGAACCTATGGCTACACCTTC. The chain employs TRBV9 and TRBJ1-2; D is possibly TRBD1 (6 bases). V lost 0 bases and J lost 4, with 13 bases in between. The CDR3 contains 15 residues. Germline V lookup: CDR1 SGDLS, CDR2 YYNGEE.

This clone showed up just a few times. This chain connects TRBV7-9 to TRBJ2-4; 11 bases line up with TRBD2. The V segment lost 1 base and the J segment 6 bases; nucleotides outside the gene matches: 2. The CDR3 contains 15 residues. Germline CDR1 SEHNR, CDR2 FQNEAQ (reference sequence). CDR3 DNA: TGTGCCAGCAGCTTAGGCCTAGCGGGGGGAAACATTCAGTACTTC. Translating it yields CASSLGLAGGNIQYF.

The V call is TRBV2, the J call TRBJ1-1; 7 positions match TRBD1. The ends lost 6 bases at V and 7 bases at J; junction bases unmatched: 11. The germline V gene has CDR1 SNHLY and CDR2 FYNNEI. There are 14 residues in the CDR3. The DNA for the CDR3 is TGTGCCAGCAGAGATGGACAGGATAATCTTGAAGCTTTCTTT. Translation gives CASRDGQDNLEAFF.

This chain connects TRBV6-5 to TRBJ1-6; D unresolved. Germline CDR1 MNHEY, CDR2 SVGAGI. V was clipped by 8 bases and J by 10 bases, with 12 bases between them. CDR3 length: 12 amino acids. Here the CDR3 reads CASALPGSPLHF. The CDR3, as DNA: TGTGCCAGCGCTCTACCTGGGTCACCCCTCCACTTT.

This chain links TRBV7-9 with TRBJ2-3, with D hard to call. Germline V CDR1 and CDR2: SEHNR, FQNEAQ (reference sequence). The CDR3 totals 14 residues. V was cut by 6 bases and J by 0 bases, with 10 bases left in between. The CDR3 loop is CASSAGLSTDTQYF. CDR3 nucleotide sequence: TGTGCCAGCAGTGCCGGGCTTAGCACAGATACGCAGTATTTT.

This sequence joins TRBV7-9 and TRBJ2-6; possible D gene TRBD1, 5 bases. Trimming took 2 bases from V and 2 from J, leaving 19 bases between them. Per germline, CDR1 SEHNR and CDR2 FQNEAQ (reference sequence). This CDR3 contains 19 residues. CDR3: CASSLLLGRVGTGANVLTF. CDR3 sequence (DNA): TGTGCCAGCAGCTTACTCCTGGGCAGGGTGGGTACTGGGGCCAACGTCCTGACTTTC.

The chain joins TRBV3-1 (or the pseudogene TRBV3-2) to TRBJ1-5; D might be TRBD1 (5 bases). The germline gives CDR1 LGHDT, CDR2 YNNKEL (reference sequence). V was trimmed by 0 bases and J by 5 bases, leaving 11 bases between them. The CDR3 length is 15 residues. CDR3 sequence (DNA): TGTGCCAGCAGCCAAGAATTAGGGGACGATCAGCCCCAGCATTTT. Translated, it gives CASSQELGDDQPQHF.

V gene TRBV18 combines with J gene TRBJ1-3, with 8 bases aligning to TRBD1. V was clipped by 4 bases and J by 0 bases; unmatched bases: 5. Per germline, CDR1 KGHSH and CDR2 LQKENI. CDR3 length equals 16 residues. The CDR3 protein is CASSRTGSSSGNTIYF. The DNA of the CDR3 is TGTGCCAGCTCACGGACAGGGTCGAGCTCTGGAAACACCATATATTTT.

In DNA form, the CDR3 reads TGTGCCAGCAGAGACGGAACCTACAATGAGCAGTTCTTC. Encoded protein: CASRDGTYNEQFF. The chain links TRBV7-2 to TRBJ2-1; D call uncertain. V was clipped by 6 bases and J by 2 bases, with 8 bases between them. CDR3 length equals 13 residues. The germline CDR1 and CDR2 sequences are SGHTA and FQGNSA.

The chain is built from TRBV9 and TRBJ2-3; 8 nucleotides align to TRBD1. Germline CDR1 is SGDLS and CDR2 is YYNGEE. The ends lost 3 bases at V and 3 bases at J; junction bases unmatched: 12. The CDR3 runs to 17 residues. Here the CDR3 reads CASSAFSTGAPTDTQYF. Written as DNA, the CDR3 is TGTGCCAGCAGCGCATTCTCGACAGGGGCCCCTACAGATACGCAGTATTTT.

V gene TRBV19 combines with J gene TRBJ2-2, with D perhaps matching TRBD1 (5 bases). The V end lost 9 bases, the J end lost 1 base, and 9 bases lay between the germline ends. The length of the CDR3 is 13 residues. Germline V gives CDR1 LNHDA, CDR2 SQIVND (reference sequence). The CDR3 DNA is TGTGCCAGCGGTAGGGGGAACACCGGGGAGCTGTTTTTT. This translates into CASGRGNTGELFF.

The chain links TRBV19 to TRBJ1-2; 10 bases are a match to TRBD1. V gave up 0 bases and J gave up 4 bases; unmatched junction bases: 8. The CDR3 covers 17 residues. CDR1 is LNHDA and CDR2 is SQIVND in the germline V gene (reference sequence). The CDR3 bases are TGTGCCAGTAGTATAGATGGTCCCGGGACAGGGGCCTATGGCTACACCTTC. Its protein product is CASSIDGPGTGAYGYTF.

The table lists this clone with a count of one. The chain employs TRBV2 and TRBJ1-3, with 9 bases aligning to TRBD1. The trim removed 7 bases at V and 2 bases at J, leaving 3 bases unmatched. Germline CDR1 SNHLY, CDR2 FYNNEI. This CDR3 contains 14 residues. The CDR3 here is CASNNRGPGNTIYF. For the CDR3, the DNA is TGTGCCAGCAATAACAGGGGGCCTGGAAACACCATATATTTT.

This sequence joins TRBV5-8 and TRBJ1-2; D is ambiguous. The germline V and J ends were trimmed by 2 bases and 4 bases, with 18 bases remaining between them. CDR3 length: 16 residues. Germline values: CDR1 SGHTS, CDR2 YDEGEE. CDR3 in DNA: TGTGCCAGCAGCTTCCCCGGGCTTAAATGGAGCTATGGCTACACCTTC. Amino acids: CASSFPGLKWSYGYTF.

This clone appeared once. V usage is TRBV11-2 and J usage is TRBJ1-4; D not resolved. Germline CDR1 is SGHAT and CDR2 is FQNNGV. This CDR3 contains 14 residues. Deletions cut 2 bases from V and 4 bases from J, with 8 bases between. The DNA for the CDR3 is TGTGCCAGCAGCTTACAGAGGCATAATGAAAAACTGTTTTTT. Protein product: CASSLQRHNEKLFF.

This clone was recorded once. This sample includes further DNA sequences coding for the same CDR3. The rearrangement uses TRBV3-1 (or the pseudogene TRBV3-2) and TRBJ1-1; the D gene is possibly TRBD1 (5 bases). The CDR3 length is 13 residues. V dropped 4 bases and J dropped 1 base, with 7 bases sitting between them. CDR1 LGHDT and CDR2 YNNKEL come from the germline V gene (reference sequence). The CDR3 loop is CASSRQGNTEAFF. CDR3 bases: TGTGCCAGCAGCCGGCAGGGGAACACTGAAGCTTTCTTT.

Here the CDR3 reads CASAHTNRDRGLFF. In nucleotides, the CDR3 is TGCGCCAGCGCTCACACCAACCGGGACAGGGGGCTGTTTTTT. The rearrangement links TRBV4-3 to TRBJ2-2, with 10 bases that match TRBD1. Germline V gives CDR1 LGHNA, CDR2 YSLEER. The J segment lost 13 bases and the V segment lost 8 bases, leaving 13 bases of the junction unmatched. CDR3 length: 14 amino acids.

As regards this clone: This sample also contains other DNA sequences that code for the same CDR3. This sequence joins TRBV19 and TRBJ1-5; TRBD1 agrees at 11 bases. V shed 8 bases, J shed 4 bases, and the junction held 4 bases outside the gene matches. Germline lookup yields CDR1 LNHDA and CDR2 SQIVND (reference sequence). This CDR3 has 14 residues. The CDR3 DNA reads as TGTGCCAGTTCGGGACAGGGGGGGAATCAGCCCCAGCATTTT. This sequence encodes CASSGQGGNQPQHF.

The J gene is TRBJ1-3, the V gene TRBV5-1; 9 bases agree with TRBD1. The CDR3 loop spans 16 amino acids. The germline CDR1 and CDR2 sequences are SGHRS and YFSETQ. J was trimmed by 0 bases and V by 3 bases; bases with no gene match: 4. CDR3 in DNA: TGCGCCAGCAGCTCGACAGGGGGGGTCTCTGGAAACACCATATATTTT. It codes for CASSSTGGVSGNTIYF.